This T cell receptor (beta chain) originates from a study of blood T cells in healthy people across ages. Broader study findings: Estimated diversity across one million T cells was deemed an underestimate. The long-lived group displayed more naive CD4+ cells, plus higher diversity, than the aged donors did.

Turning to this clonotype: Its antigen is undetermined. A much bigger clone sits one base away, suggesting this may be a read error. This is likely a read error, given that the CDR3 carries no conserved phenylalanine or tryptophan at its end.

V lost 5 bases to trimming and J lost 5 bases; unmatched junction nucleotides: 6. Germline-derived CDR1 and CDR2 are MNHNY and SVGAGI (reference sequence). The CDR3 runs 13 residues. Together with a sample-barcoded 5' primer, a J-beta primer mix was included in a second PCR lasting about 7 to 12 cycles. A single record per CDR3 protein comes from TCRdb applying MiXCR to the 5' RACE reads. The sample has hundreds of thousands of distinct CDR3 sequences; about 30% are singletons. The sample was blood. The chain recombines TRBV6-6 with TRBJ2-7; 7 bases agree with TRBD1. This clonotype was sampled from a woman older than 75 in good health. CDR3 DNA: TGTGCCAGCAGTGATTACAGGGGCAACGAGCAGTACTTA. It codes for CASSDYRGNEQYL.